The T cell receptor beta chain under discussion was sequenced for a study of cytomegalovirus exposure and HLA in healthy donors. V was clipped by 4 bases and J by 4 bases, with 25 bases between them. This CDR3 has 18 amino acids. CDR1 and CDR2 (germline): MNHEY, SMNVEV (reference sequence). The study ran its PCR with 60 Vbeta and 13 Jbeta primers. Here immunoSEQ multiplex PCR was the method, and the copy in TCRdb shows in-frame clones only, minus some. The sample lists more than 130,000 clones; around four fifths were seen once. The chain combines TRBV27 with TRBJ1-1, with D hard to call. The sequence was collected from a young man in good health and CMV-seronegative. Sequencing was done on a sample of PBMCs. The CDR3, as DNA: TGTGCCAGCAGTTCTTTAACACTCTCGGGTTTTTCGGGCACTGAAGCTTTCTTT. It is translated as CASSSLTLSGFSGTEAFF.